One and the same sample provided the 7 T cell receptor beta chains below, sequenced in a study of T cells in Graves' hyperthyroidism and ophthalmopathy. The investigators amplified TCR beta CDR3 regions from RNA transcripts. TCR CDR3 underwent first-round RT-PCR with the HTBI primer set. TCRdb used MiXCR to reprocess the multiplex PCR reads, holding one entry per CDR3 protein. The data contain about 540,000 distinct CDR3 sequences, approximately 44% of them seen just once; the ten biggest clones take up approximately 7.5%. Specimen: peripheral blood or thyroid tissue (not recorded which). The receptors shown here come from a young woman with Graves' hyperthyroidism.

Note on this clonotype: This may stem from a read error, because a much larger clone lies one nucleotide away. V is TRBV7-3 and J is TRBJ2-7, with D tentatively TRBD1 (6 bases). Germline V gives CDR1 SGHTA, CDR2 FQGTGA. This CDR3 comprises 13 residues. The V end lost 8 bases, the J end lost 0 bases, and 11 bases lay between the germline ends. Here the CDR3 DNA reads TGTGCCAGCGGCCGGGACACCTCCTACGAGCAGTACTTC. It yields the protein CASGRDTSYEQYF.

This clonotype appeared many times. The chain links TRBV20-1 to TRBJ1-2, with 7 positions matching TRBD1. The trim removed 5 bases at V and 5 bases at J, leaving 14 bases unmatched. Germline V gene data show CDR1 as DFQATT and CDR2 as SNEGSKA (reference sequence). This CDR3 is built from 15 residues. DNA for the CDR3: TGCAGTGCTCACTTGCCGGGACAGAAATGGTATGGCTACACCTTC. It is translated as CSAHLPGQKWYGYTF.

This clonotype was counted ten times or more. The rearrangement joins TRBV20-1 to TRBJ2-7; D might be TRBD1 or TRBD2, each matching 5 bases. This CDR3 has 13 residues. The ends were cut back, 5 bases at V and 2 bases at J, with 13 bases in the middle. Germline V CDR1 and CDR2: DFQATT, SNEGSKA (reference sequence). The CDR3 DNA follows: TGCAGTGCTCGGACTGGGGACCCCTACGAGCAGTACTTC. As protein: CSARTGDPYEQYF.

This rearrangement joins TRBV10-3 to TRBJ2-7, with 7 bases lining up with TRBD1. After removal of 3 bases from V and 2 bases from J, the junction contained 4 bases not matched to a gene. CDR3 length equals 14 residues. From germline, CDR1 is ENHRY and CDR2 SYGVKD. This CDR3 reads CAISEQGLAYEQYF. The CDR3 DNA is TGTGCCATCAGTGAACAGGGGCTGGCCTACGAGCAGTACTTC.

The chain joins TRBV20-1 to TRBJ1-5; 10 nucleotides line up with TRBD1. Germline V gives CDR1 DFQATT, CDR2 SNEGSKA (reference sequence). The CDR3 has 15 amino acids. Trimming cost V 1 base and J 7 bases; bases outside gene matches: 7. In nucleotides, the CDR3 is TGCAGTGCTAGAGTGGGGGACAGGGGAGACCAGCCCCAGCATTTT. Amino acid sequence: CSARVGDRGDQPQHF.

The chain's CDR3 is CRSEQASGRARYEQYF. The CDR3 DNA is TGCAGATCTGAGCAGGCTAGCGGGAGAGCGCGATACGAGCAGTACTTC. V and J are TRBV29-1 and TRBJ2-7; 10 bases match TRBD2. The CDR3 runs 16 residues. Germline V gives CDR1 SQVTM, CDR2 ANQGSEA.

This clonotype occurred many times. The germline gene is not matched at one end of the junction; a read error may be the cause. The CDR3: CASSLGQDYEQYF. The CDR3 DNA follows: TGTGCCAGCAGCTTAGGACAGGACTACGAGCAGTACTTC. The chain carries TRBV5-1 and TRBJ2-7, with 7 nucleotides matching TRBD1. Germline V gene data show CDR1 as SGHRS and CDR2 as YFSETQ. The CDR3 spans 13 residues.